The T cell receptor (beta chain) described here comes from a study of T-cell memory formation after mild COVID-19. Germline V CDR1 and CDR2: MGHRA, YSYEKL. The V end was cut by 1 base, the J end by 0 bases, with 11 bases between. The CDR3 has 16 amino acids. MiXCR, applied by TCRdb to the 5' RACE reads, yields one record per CDR3 protein. The top ten clones hold more than 20% of a sample with 190,000 or so distinct CDR3 sequences, about 22% of them seen once. In the case of this clonotype: The antigen remains unidentified.

Study-level points and caveats: Among clones contracting day 15 to 85, CD4/CD8 was balanced, whereas later expanders leaned CD4+.

The receptor's source is an adult woman who had mild COVID-19 (a few samples of this study predate the infection). Cell type and time point are not known. The specimen sequenced was PBMCs or a T cell subset sorted from them (not recorded which). This rearrangement joins TRBV4-1 to TRBJ2-3; no reliable D call. The CDR3 spells CASSQGIGTSTDTQYF. The DNA of the CDR3 is TGCGCCAGCAGCCAAGGCATCGGAACTAGCACAGATACGCAGTATTTT.